Listed below are T cell receptor beta chains from one sample, sequenced in a study of early T cells in non-severe SARS-CoV-2 infection. Via MiXCR, TCRdb re-called the 5' RACE reads, giving one row per CDR3 protein. Among some 87,000 distinct CDR3 sequences listed, roughly an eighth were seen once. Sequencing was done on a sample of whole blood. Receptors were obtained from an adult who was a healthcare worker with PCR-confirmed SARS-CoV-2 infection or an uninfected control (not recorded which). CDR3s include the opening cysteine and the closing phenylalanine or tryptophan. The order of the fields is J gene, D gene, clone size, V gene, CDR3 DNA, CDR3 protein. D genes are given only for firm matches. Clone size, where shown, is once, few, many, or a class for clones that have expanded.

>TRBJ1-2|-|few|TRBV7-9
TGTGCCAGCAGCTTAATTGGCAGGGGAAACTATGGCTACACCTTC
CASSLIGRGNYGYTF
>TRBJ2-7|TRBD1|-|TRBV15
TGTGCCACCCGCGGGGGACAGGGAAAGGACGAGCAGTACTTC
CATRGGQGKDEQYF
>TRBJ2-3|-|few|TRBV7-6
TGTGCCAGCAGCCCCTCAACCGGGATCAGCACAGATACGCAGTATTTT
CASSPSTGISTDTQYF
>TRBJ1-2|TRBD1|many|TRBV6-6
TGTGCCAGCAGGGGAGGACAGGGGGCGTCTAACTATGGCTACACCTTC
CASRGGQGASNYGYTF
>TRBJ2-3|-|-|TRBV5-1
TGCGCCAGCAGCTTGGCCGTAGGGGGATCCACAGATACGCAGTATTTT
CASSLAVGGSTDTQYF
>TRBJ1-2|-|-|TRBV2
TGTGCCAGCAGTGGGGTTCGGGGGATAGGGAATGGCTACACCTTC
CASSGVRGIGNGYTF
>TRBJ2-3|TRBD2|-|TRBV29-1
TGCAGCGCCGGCGGGGGGCTTGATACGCAGTATTTT
CSAGGGLDTQYF
>TRBJ2-7|-|-|TRBV7-6
TGTGCCAGCAGCCAAAAAGTGAGCTCCTACGAGCAGTACTTC
CASSQKVSSYEQYF
>TRBJ1-2|-|-|TRBV6-5
TGTGCCAGCAGTTCCGTCAAAATAAACTATGGCTACACCTTC
CASSSVKINYGYTF
>TRBJ2-5|-|few|TRBV19
TGTGCCAGTAGTATCGGTTCAGTCCAAGAGACCCAGTACTTC
CASSIGSVQETQYF
>TRBJ2-1|-|many|TRBV5-1
TGCGCCAGCAGTCCCAGGGGATCTGACTACAATGAGCAGTTCTTC
CASSPRGSDYNEQFF
>TRBJ2-7|-|few|TRBV6-5
TGTGCCAGCCAGAGTCGGGGGGCGACGCCCTACGAGCAGTACTTC
CASQSRGATPYEQYF
>TRBJ1-4|-|-|TRBV27
TGTGCCAGCAGGGCTCTAGGCCCCGGGGAAAAACTGTTTTTT
CASRALGPGEKLFF
>TRBJ1-5|-|few|TRBV19
TGTGCCAGTAGCATTGACAAACGCAATCAGCCCCAGCATTTT
CASSIDKRNQPQHF
>TRBJ1-5|-|few|TRBV6-5
TGTGCCAGCAGTACACTACAGGGAACGGGGCAGCCCCAGCATTTT
CASSTLQGTGQPQHF
>TRBJ2-3|-|many|TRBV6-1
TGTGCCAGCAGAGCCACCTCCGGGGGCCCCACAGATACGCAGTATTTT
CASRATSGGPTDTQYF
>TRBJ1-2|TRBD1|few|TRBV12-3/TRBV12-4
TGTGCCAGCAGTTACCTCTCGACAGGGCTGGGAGGCTACACCTTC
CASSYLSTGLGGYTF
>TRBJ1-1|-|few|TRBV30
TGTGCCTGCCGCAAAGGGACGGTGAACACTGAAGCTTTCTTT
CACRKGTVNTEAFF
>TRBJ2-1|-|many|TRBV7-6
TGTGCCAGCAGCTTAGGGGGAGAGCGTGAGCAGTTCTTC
CASSLGGEREQFF
>TRBJ1-1|TRBD1|few|TRBV10-1
TGCGCCAGCAGATACAGGGGAAAGAACACTGAAGCTTTCTTT
CASRYRGKNTEAFF
>TRBJ1-5|-|many|TRBV20-1
TGCAGTGCTACTCCGGCAGTGTCGCGCAATCAGCCCCAGCATTTT
CSATPAVSRNQPQHF
>TRBJ2-5|-|-|TRBV5-4
TGTGCCAGCAGTCCGGCCCCATTGGCCAGCCAAGAGACCCAGTACTTC
CASSPAPLASQETQYF
>TRBJ2-1|-|-|TRBV3-1
TGTGTCAGCAGCCAATTCCCAGGTAATGAGCAGTTCTTC
CVSSQFPGNEQFF
>TRBJ2-7|TRBD1|many|TRBV11-2
TGTGCCAGCAGCCCTCTCCGTGGACAGGGGATACACGAGCAGTACTTC
CASSPLRGQGIHEQYF
>TRBJ1-6|-|many|TRBV10-1
TGCGCCAGCAGTGACCCGGACTTTGCAGAGAATTCACCCCTCCACTTT
CASSDPDFAENSPLHF
>TRBJ1-1|TRBD1|-|TRBV27
TGTGCCAGCATGATAGGGACAGCCCGGAACACTGAAGCTTTCTTT
CASMIGTARNTEAFF
>TRBJ2-7|TRBD1|many|TRBV20-1
TGCAGTGCTAGAGCGGACAGGGCGACGAGTCGGGGGTTGGGGTACGAGCAGTACTTC
CSARADRATSRGLGYEQYF
>TRBJ2-7|-|few|TRBV7-9
TGTGCCAGCAGCGCCGCAATGGGCGCCTACGAGCAGTACTTC
CASSAAMGAYEQYF
>TRBJ2-1|TRBD2|-|TRBV7-9
TGTGCCAGCAGCTCCGGGAGGATAACCTTACGTAATGAGCAGTTCTTC
CASSSGRITLRNEQFF
>TRBJ1-2|-|-|TRBV18
TGTGCCAGCTCACCCGGGGGCGGCGGGTCCTATGGCTACACCTTC
CASSPGGGGSYGYTF
>TRBJ2-2|-|many|TRBV7-8
TGTGCCAGCAGCTTAGTGTCAGCGGGGAACACCGGGGAGCTGTTTTTT
CASSLVSAGNTGELFF
>TRBJ1-3|-|few|TRBV7-8
TGTGCCAGCAGCTTGGAATCCCTCTCTGGAAACACCATATATTTT
CASSLESLSGNTIYF
>TRBJ1-1|TRBD1|-|TRBV6-2/TRBV6-3
TGTGCCAGCGGGCAGACAGGGGGGAGAACTGAAGCTTTCTTT
CASGQTGGRTEAFF
>TRBJ2-1|TRBD1|many|TRBV24-1
TGTGCCACCAGTGATTTGGGGGACAGGGCTAAGCAGTTCTTC
CATSDLGDRAKQFF
>TRBJ2-7|-|-|TRBV5-1
TGCGCCAGCAGCTTGATCCCATCCTCGGGGGACTACGAGCAGTACTTC
CASSLIPSSGDYEQYF
>TRBJ1-5|TRBD1|few|TRBV4-1
TGCGCCAGCAGCCAAGATAGGGGGCAATGGAATCACCCCCAGCATTTT
CASSQDRGQWNHPQHF
>TRBJ2-7|-|many|TRBV7-6
TGTGCCAGCAGCTTGTCCGAGGTCCACGAGCAGTACTTC
CASSLSEVHEQYF
>TRBJ2-7|TRBD1|few|TRBV7-9
TGTGCCAGCAGCTCGGGACAGAACTACGAGCAGTACTTC
CASSSGQNYEQYF
>TRBJ2-7|-|-|TRBV4-1
TGCGCCAGCAGCCCCCGGACGGATTCCAGCGAGCAGTACTTC
CASSPRTDSSEQYF
>TRBJ2-2|TRBD1|-|TRBV27
TGTGCCAGCAGTCCCGGGACAGTCGGGGAGCTGTTTTTT
CASSPGTVGELFF
>TRBJ1-5|-|many|TRBV5-5
TGTGCCAGCAGCTTTCAGGGAAATAGCAATCAGCCCCAGCATTTT
CASSFQGNSNQPQHF
>TRBJ2-3|-|many|TRBV29-1
TGCAGCGTTTCCATCGGAATGGGTACGCAGTATTTT
CSVSIGMGTQYF
>TRBJ1-6|-|-|TRBV20-1
TGCAGTGCTCCCTCCTCCTATAATTCACCCCTCCACTTT
CSAPSSYNSPLHF
>TRBJ2-3|-|many|TRBV12-3/TRBV12-4
TGTGCCAGCGACTCAGGGTCTAGCACACACACAGATACGCAGTATTTT
CASDSGSSTHTDTQYF
>TRBJ1-1|-|many|TRBV27
TGTGCCAGCAGTTTAGCCTGGGGCACGAACACTGAAGCTTTCTTT
CASSLAWGTNTEAFF
>TRBJ2-7|-|-|TRBV9
TGTGCCAGCAGCGACCGGGACGGGAACTACGAGCAGTACTTC
CASSDRDGNYEQYF
>TRBJ2-1|-|-|TRBV7-9
TGTGCCAGCAGCGCCCGGGGGGCCTCTGAGCAGTTGTTC
CASSARGASEQLF
>TRBJ1-2|-|-|TRBV7-8
TGTGCCAGCAGCCCTACCCTGGGCGGCGGCTACTCCTTC
CASSPTLGGGYSF
>TRBJ2-3|-|-|TRBV6-5
TGTGCCAGCAGCCCCACCCGTTCGGATACGCAGTATTTT
CASSPTRSDTQYF
>TRBJ2-6|TRBD1|many|TRBV10-3
TGTGCCATCAGTCCACGGACAGGATTAAGCTCTGGGGCCAACGTCCTGACTTTC
CAISPRTGLSSGANVLTF
>TRBJ2-3|-|-|TRBV29-1
TGCAGCGTTGTAAGGGGAAGTGCAGATACGCAGTATTTT
CSVVRGSADTQYF
>TRBJ2-7|-|-|TRBV11-2
TGTGCCAGCAGCTTAGGCCCGGGACACCTTGGATACGAGCAGTACTTC
CASSLGPGHLGYEQYF
>TRBJ2-7|-|few|TRBV15
TGTGCCACCAAACTGGACCGGAGCTCCTACGAGCAGTACTTC
CATKLDRSSYEQYF
>TRBJ2-3|-|-|TRBV29-1
TGCAGCGGAGGGGGGCGCACAGATACGCAGTATTTT
CSGGGRTDTQYF